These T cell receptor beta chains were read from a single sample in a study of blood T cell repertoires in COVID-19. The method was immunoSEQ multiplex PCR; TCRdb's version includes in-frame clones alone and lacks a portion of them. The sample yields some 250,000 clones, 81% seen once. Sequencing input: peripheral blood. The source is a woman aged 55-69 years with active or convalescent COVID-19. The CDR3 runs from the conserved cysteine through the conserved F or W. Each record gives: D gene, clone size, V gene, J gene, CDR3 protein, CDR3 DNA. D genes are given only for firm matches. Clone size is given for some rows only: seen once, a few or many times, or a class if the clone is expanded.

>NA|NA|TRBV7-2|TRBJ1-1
CASSLPGRGRTEAFF
TGTGCCAGCAGCTTGCCGGGACGAGGGAGGACTGAAGCTTTCTTT
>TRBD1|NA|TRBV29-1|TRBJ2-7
CGILRTGKEQYF
TGCGGTATACTCAGGACAGGGAAGGAGCAGTACTTC
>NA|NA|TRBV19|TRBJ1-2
CASSIDREFYGYTF
TGTGCCAGTAGTATAGATCGGGAGTTCTATGGCTACACCTTC
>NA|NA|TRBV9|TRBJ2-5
CASSVEGDRETQYF
TGTGCCAGCAGCGTCGAGGGGGACCGAGAGACCCAGTACTTC
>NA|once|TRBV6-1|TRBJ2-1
CASSEPYYNEQFF
TGTGCCAGCAGTGAACCTTATTACAATGAGCAGTTCTTC
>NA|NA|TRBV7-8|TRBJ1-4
CASSLEGGDRDSNEKLFF
TGTGCCAGCAGCTTAGAGGGGGGGGACCGGGACTCTAATGAAAAACTGTTTTTT
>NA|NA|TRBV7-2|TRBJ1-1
CASSGLSTEYAEAFF
TGTGCCAGCAGCGGACTTTCGACGGAATACGCTGAAGCTTTCTTT
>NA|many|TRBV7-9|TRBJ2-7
CASSLDVGKTTYEQYF
TGTGCCAGCAGCTTAGACGTGGGTAAGACTACCTACGAGCAGTACTTC
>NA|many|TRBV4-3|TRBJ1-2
CASSQDMGARYGYTF
TGCGCCAGCAGCCAAGATATGGGGGCGCGATATGGCTACACCTTC
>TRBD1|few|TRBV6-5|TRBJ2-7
CASSYSGQGAYEQYF
TGTGCCAGCAGTTACTCAGGACAGGGGGCCTACGAGCAGTACTTC
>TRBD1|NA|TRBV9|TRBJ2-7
CASSAGDSPLYEQYF
TGTGCCAGCAGCGCTGGGGACAGCCCCCTCTACGAGCAGTACTTC
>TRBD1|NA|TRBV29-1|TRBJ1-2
CSVETTGVGANYGYTF
TGCAGCGTTGAAACGACAGGGGTAGGGGCTAACTATGGCTACACCTTC
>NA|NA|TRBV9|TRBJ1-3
CASREGQRGNTIYF
TGTGCCAGCAGAGAAGGACAGAGAGGAAACACCATATATTTT
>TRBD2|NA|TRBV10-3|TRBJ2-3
CAISGVAGGLTDTQYF
TGTGCCATCAGTGGGGTAGCGGGGGGGCTGACAGATACGCAGTATTTT
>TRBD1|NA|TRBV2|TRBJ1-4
CASNTGVEKLFF
TGTGCCAGCAACACAGGGGTCGAAAAACTGTTTTTT
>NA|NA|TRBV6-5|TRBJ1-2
CASSYLIQGIYGYTF
TGTGCCAGCAGTTATTTAATTCAGGGAATCTATGGCTACACCTTC
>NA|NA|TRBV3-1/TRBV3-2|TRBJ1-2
CASSQPLANYGYTF
TGTGCCAGCAGCCAACCCCTAGCTAACTATGGCTACACCTTC
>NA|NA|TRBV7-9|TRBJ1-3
CASSSRGGFSGNTIYF
TGTGCCAGCAGCTCCCGAGGAGGGTTCTCTGGAAACACCATATATTTT
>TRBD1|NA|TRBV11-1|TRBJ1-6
CASSLGGTGVSPLHF
TGTGCCAGCAGCTTAGGCGGGACAGGAGTTTCACCCCTCCACTTT
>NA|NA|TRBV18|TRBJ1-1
CASSPGRVGTEAFF
TGTGCCAGCTCACCAGGGAGGGTTGGCACTGAAGCTTTCTTT
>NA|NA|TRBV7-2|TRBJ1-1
CASSSLGRPYTEAFF
TGTGCCAGCAGCTCCCTTGGGAGACCCTACACTGAAGCTTTCTTT
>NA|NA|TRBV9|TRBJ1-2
CASSVLSDTRATF
TGTGCCAGCAGCGTGCTATCGGACACACGAGCAACCTTC
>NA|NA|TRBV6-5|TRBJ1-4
CASSYGGFGEKLFF
TGTGCCAGCAGTTACGGGGGCTTTGGGGAAAAACTGTTTTTT
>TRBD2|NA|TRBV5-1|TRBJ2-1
CASSLAPGLAGWNEQFF
TGCGCCAGCAGCTTGGCCCCAGGACTAGCGGGGTGGAATGAGCAGTTCTTC
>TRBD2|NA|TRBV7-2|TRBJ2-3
CASSFPLSGDTDTQYF
TGTGCCAGCAGCTTCCCGTTAAGCGGGGACACAGATACGCAGTATTTT
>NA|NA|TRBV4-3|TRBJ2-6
CASSPTDGLLFSGANVLTF
TGCGCCAGCAGCCCGACCGACGGACTCCTTTTCTCTGGGGCCAACGTCCTGACTTTC
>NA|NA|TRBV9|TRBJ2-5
CASSVSGGEETQYF
TGTGCCAGCAGCGTATCGGGCGGGGAAGAGACCCAGTACTTC
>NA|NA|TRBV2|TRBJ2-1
CASPYRLNEQFF
TGTGCCAGTCCATACAGGCTTAATGAGCAGTTCTTC
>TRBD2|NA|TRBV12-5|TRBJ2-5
CASGSSSGGETQYF
TGTGCTAGTGGTTCCTCTAGCGGGGGAGAGACCCAGTACTTC
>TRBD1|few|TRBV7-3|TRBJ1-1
CASSSGTENTEAFF
TGTGCCAGCAGCTCCGGGACAGAGAACACTGAAGCTTTCTTT
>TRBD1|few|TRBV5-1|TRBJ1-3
CASSLGQSSGNTIYF
TGCGCCAGCAGCCTGGGACAGAGCTCTGGAAACACCATATATTTT
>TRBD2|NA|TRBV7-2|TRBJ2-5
CANSGGGQETQYF
TGTGCCAACTCGGGCGGGGGGCAAGAGACCCAGTACTTC
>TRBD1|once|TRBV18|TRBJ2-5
CASSPATGEETQYF
TGTGCCAGCTCACCCGCGACAGGGGAAGAGACCCAGTACTTC
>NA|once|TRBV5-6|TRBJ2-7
CASSHRDSYEQYF
TGTGCCAGCAGCCATCGGGACTCCTACGAGCAGTACTTC
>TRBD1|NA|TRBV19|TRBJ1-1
CASSMTGQGVAFF
TGTGCCAGTAGTATGACAGGGCAGGGGGTAGCTTTCTTT
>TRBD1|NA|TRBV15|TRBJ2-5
CATSRGTGSQGETQYF
TGTGCCACCAGCAGGGGGACAGGCTCGCAGGGGGAGACCCAGTACTTC
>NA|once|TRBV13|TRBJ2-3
CASSQLGPSTDTQYF
TGTGCCAGCAGCCAACTCGGTCCTAGCACAGATACGCAGTATTTT
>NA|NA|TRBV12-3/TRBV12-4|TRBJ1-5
CASSFSRQPQHF
TGTGCCAGCAGTTTTTCGCGTCAGCCCCAGCATTTT
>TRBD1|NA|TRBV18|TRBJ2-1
CASSPRQGDNNEQFF
TGTGCCAGCTCACCACGGCAGGGGGACAACAATGAGCAGTTCTTC
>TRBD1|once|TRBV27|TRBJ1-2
CASSITGVYGYTF
TGTGCCAGCAGTATTACAGGGGTCTATGGCTACACCTTC
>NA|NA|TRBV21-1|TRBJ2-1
CASSAWVGDRGYNEQFF
TGTGCCAGCAGCGCCTGGGTGGGGGACAGGGGCTACAATGAGCAGTTCTTC
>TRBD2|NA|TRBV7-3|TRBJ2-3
CASGAGDGTDTQYF
TGTGCCAGCGGGGCGGGGGATGGTACAGATACGCAGTATTTT
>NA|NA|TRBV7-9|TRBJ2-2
CASSLPGTPNTGELFF
TGTGCCAGCAGCTTACCAGGGACACCGAACACCGGGGAGCTGTTTTTT
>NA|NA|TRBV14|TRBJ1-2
CASSQGVRQGDHPQWGYTF
TGTGCCAGCAGCCAAGGGGTCAGGCAGGGCGACCACCCGCAATGGGGCTACACCTTC